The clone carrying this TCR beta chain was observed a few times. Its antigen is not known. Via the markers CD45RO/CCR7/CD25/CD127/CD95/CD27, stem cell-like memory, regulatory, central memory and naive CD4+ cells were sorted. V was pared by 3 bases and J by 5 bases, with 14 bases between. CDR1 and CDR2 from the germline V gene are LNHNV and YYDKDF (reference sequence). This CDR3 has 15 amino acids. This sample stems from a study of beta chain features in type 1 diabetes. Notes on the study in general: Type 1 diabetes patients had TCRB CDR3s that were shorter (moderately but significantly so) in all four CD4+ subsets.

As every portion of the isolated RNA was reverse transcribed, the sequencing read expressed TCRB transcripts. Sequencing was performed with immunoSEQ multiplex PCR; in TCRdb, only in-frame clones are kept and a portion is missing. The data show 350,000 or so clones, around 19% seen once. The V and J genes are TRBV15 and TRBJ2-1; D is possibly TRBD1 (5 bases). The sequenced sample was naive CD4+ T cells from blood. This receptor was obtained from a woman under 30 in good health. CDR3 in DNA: TGTGCCACCAGCAGGGGATTGGCAGGGAACAATGAGCAGTTCTTC. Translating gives CATSRGLAGNNEQFF.